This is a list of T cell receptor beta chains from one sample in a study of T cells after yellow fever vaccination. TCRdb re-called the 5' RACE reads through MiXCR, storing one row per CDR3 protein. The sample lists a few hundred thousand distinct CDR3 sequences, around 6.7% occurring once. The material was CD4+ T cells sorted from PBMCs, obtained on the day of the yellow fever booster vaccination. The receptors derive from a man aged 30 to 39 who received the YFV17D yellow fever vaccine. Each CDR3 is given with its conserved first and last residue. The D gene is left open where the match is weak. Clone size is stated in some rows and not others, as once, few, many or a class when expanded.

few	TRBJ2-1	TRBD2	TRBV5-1	TGCGCCAGCAGCCGCCGGGGGGATGAGCAGTTCTTC	CASSRRGDEQFF
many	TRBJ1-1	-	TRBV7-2	TGTGCCATCGCGCGGGGCCCGAACACTGAAGCTTTCTTT	CAIARGPNTEAFF
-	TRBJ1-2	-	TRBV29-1	TGCAGCGCGGACTCTTATGGCTACACCTTC	CSADSYGYTF
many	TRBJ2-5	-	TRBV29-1	TGCAGCGTTGAGTATAGCAGGGTAGGTCGAGAGACCCAGTACTTC	CSVEYSRVGRETQYF
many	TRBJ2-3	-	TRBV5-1	TGCGCCAGCAGCTTGGGAGGGAGAGGCACAGATACGCAGTATTTT	CASSLGGRGTDTQYF
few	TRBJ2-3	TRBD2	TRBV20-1	TGCAGTGCTAGAGGTGTGCTAGCGGGATACACAGATACGCAGTATTTT	CSARGVLAGYTDTQYF
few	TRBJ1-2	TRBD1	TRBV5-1	TGCGCCAGCAGCCAACAGGGGGGCGCTGAGGGTGGCTACACCTTC	CASSQQGGAEGGYTF
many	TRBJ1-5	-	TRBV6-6	TGTGCCAGCAGTTTCGTAGGGAATCAGCCCCAGCATTTT	CASSFVGNQPQHF
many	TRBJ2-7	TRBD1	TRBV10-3	TGTGCCATCACCTGGGGACAGGCCTACGAGCAGTACTTC	CAITWGQAYEQYF
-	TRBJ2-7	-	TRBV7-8	TGTGCCAGCAGCTTAAGGCTAAATAAGAACGAGCAGTACTTC	CASSLRLNKNEQYF
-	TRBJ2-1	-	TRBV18	TGTGCCAGCTCTCCGGGACGGCAGTCCAATGAGCAGTTCTTC	CASSPGRQSNEQFF
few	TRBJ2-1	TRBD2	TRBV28	TGTGCCAGCAGGCCAACGGGACTAGCGGGGTACAATGAGCAGTTCTTC	CASRPTGLAGYNEQFF
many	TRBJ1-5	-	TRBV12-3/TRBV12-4	TGTGCCAGCAGTTTCTCGCCTCAGCCCCAGCATTTT	CASSFSPQPQHF
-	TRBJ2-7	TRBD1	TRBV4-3	TGCGCCAGCAGCCAAGCCCGGCACAGGGGGTACGAGCAGTACTTC	CASSQARHRGYEQYF
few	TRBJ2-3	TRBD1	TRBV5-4	TGTGCCAGCAGCCCAGGACAGGGCCAAAATGGGGCAGATACGCAGTATTTT	CASSPGQGQNGADTQYF
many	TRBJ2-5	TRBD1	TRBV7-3	TGTGCCAGCAGCCGGACAGGGTTGGAGACCCAGTACTTC	CASSRTGLETQYF
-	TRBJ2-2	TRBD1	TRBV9	TGTGCCAGCAGCGCCCCAGGGGGCAAAGGGACCGGGGAGCTGTTTTTT	CASSAPGGKGTGELFF
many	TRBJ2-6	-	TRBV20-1	TGCAGTGCTATTGGCTCTGGGGCCAACGTCCTGACTTTC	CSAIGSGANVLTF
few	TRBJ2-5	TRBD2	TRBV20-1	TGCAGTGTCCCGTGGGAGGGCCAGGAGACCCAGTACTTC	CSVPWEGQETQYF
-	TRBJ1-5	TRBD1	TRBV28	TGTGCCAGCAGTTCTGGACAGGGGATTCAGCCCCAGCATTTT	CASSSGQGIQPQHF
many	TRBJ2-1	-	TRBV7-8	TGTGCCAGCAGCTTTTCCCCTACGTCCGCCGGGAGTTACAATGAGCAGTTCTTC	CASSFSPTSAGSYNEQFF
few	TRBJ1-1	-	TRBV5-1	TGCGCCAGCAGCTTCAAAGGTACTGAAGCTTTCTTT	CASSFKGTEAFF
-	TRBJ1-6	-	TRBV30	TGTGCCCGGAATCTAGGGCATACTTCACCCCTCCACTTT	CARNLGHTSPLHF
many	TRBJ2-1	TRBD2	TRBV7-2	TGTGCCAGCAGCTACCGGGGGGAGTGGAGGTTTGAGCAGTTCTTC	CASSYRGEWRFEQFF
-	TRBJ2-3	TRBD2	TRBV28	TGTGCCAGCAGCTACCCCGGGACTAGTACAGATACGCAGTATTTT	CASSYPGTSTDTQYF
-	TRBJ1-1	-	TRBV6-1	TGTGCCAGCAACCCTGGGACGGATTGGTTGAACACTGAAGCTTTCTTT	CASNPGTDWLNTEAFF
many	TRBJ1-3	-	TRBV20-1	TGCAGTGGGAGGGGTGATGCAGGAAACACCATATATTTT	CSGRGDAGNTIYF
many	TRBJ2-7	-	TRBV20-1	TGCAGTGCCGAGGGTAACGAGCAGTACTTC	CSAEGNEQYF
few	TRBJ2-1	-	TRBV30	TGTGCCTGGAGCAAGTACTTCTACAATGAGCAGTTCTTC	CAWSKYFYNEQFF
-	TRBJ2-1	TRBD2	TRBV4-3	TGCGCCAGCAGCCAAGAATCCCGCCAGCGGGGAGGGAATGAGCAGTTCTTC	CASSQESRQRGGNEQFF
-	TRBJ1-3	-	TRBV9	TGTGCCAGCAGCGAGCGGGGTTTCTCAGGAGACACCATATATTTT	CASSERGFSGDTIYF
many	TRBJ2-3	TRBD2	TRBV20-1	TGCAGTGCTGTTACTAGCGCCTACCTAGCGGATACGCAGTATTTT	CSAVTSAYLADTQYF
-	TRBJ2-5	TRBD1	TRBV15	TGTGCCACCAGCAGAAACCCGGGACAGGGACAAGAGACCCAGTACTTC	CATSRNPGQGQETQYF
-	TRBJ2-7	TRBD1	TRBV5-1	TGCGCCAGCAGCATCCTAGGACAGGGGGAGGGCGAGCAGTACTTC	CASSILGQGEGEQYF
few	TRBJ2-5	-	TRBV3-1	TGTGCCAGCAACCAAGTAGGCAGCCAAGAGACCCAGTACTTC	CASNQVGSQETQYF
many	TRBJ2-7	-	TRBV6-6	TGTGCCAGCAGGGGAGACTACGAGCAGTACTTC	CASRGDYEQYF
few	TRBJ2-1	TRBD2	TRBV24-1	TGTGCCACCAGTGACCCGAGCGGGGTATCCTACAATGAGCAGTTCTTC	CATSDPSGVSYNEQFF
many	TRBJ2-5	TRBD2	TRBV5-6	TGTGCCAGCAGCTCGGCGGGGGGCAGAGAGACCCAGTACTTC	CASSSAGGRETQYF
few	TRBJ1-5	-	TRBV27	TGTGCCAGCAGTTTCAGGAGCAATCAGCCCCAGCATTTT	CASSFRSNQPQHF
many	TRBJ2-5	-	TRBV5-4	TGTGCCAGCAGCTTTGGGGGTTCCGGCCAGGAGACCCAGTACTTC	CASSFGGSGQETQYF
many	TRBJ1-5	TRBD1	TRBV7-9	TGTGCCAGCAGCTTTTTCGACAGGGAGGTCGATCAGCCCCAGCATTTT	CASSFFDREVDQPQHF
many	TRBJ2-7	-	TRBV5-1	TGCGCCAGCAGCTTGGCGACTAGACAATTGGACGGCTACGAGCAGTACTTC	CASSLATRQLDGYEQYF
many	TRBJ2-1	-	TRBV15	TGTGCCACCAGCAGGACGGACTACAATGAGCAGTTCTTC	CATSRTDYNEQFF
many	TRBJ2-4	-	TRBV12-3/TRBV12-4	TGTGCCAGCACCTTGCCTGGGGTGAGAAACATTCAGTACTTC	CASTLPGVRNIQYF
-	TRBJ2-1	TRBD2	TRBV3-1	TGTGCCAGCTGTTTCCCTAGCGGGAGGGCCTTGGGGTCCTACAATGAGCAGTTCTTC	CASCFPSGRALGSYNEQFF
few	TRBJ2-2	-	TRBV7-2	TGTGCCAGCAGCTTAGAGGCCAAGGCCAGGGAGCTGTTTTTT	CASSLEAKARELFF
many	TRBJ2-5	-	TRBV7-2	TGTGCCAGCAGCCAAACATACAGGCAAGAGACCCAGTACTTC	CASSQTYRQETQYF
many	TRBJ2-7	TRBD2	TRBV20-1	TGCAGTGCAACCGGGACTAGGGCCGAGCAGTACTTC	CSATGTRAEQYF
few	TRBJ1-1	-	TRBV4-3	TGCGCCAGCAGCCAATCCCCGCAGGGCACTGAAGCTTTCTTT	CASSQSPQGTEAFF
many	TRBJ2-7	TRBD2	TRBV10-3	TGTGCCATCAGTGAGTCGAGACTAGCGGAGGCCTACGAGCAGTACTTC	CAISESRLAEAYEQYF